The clone carrying this T cell receptor beta chain showed up many times. Time point specified: newly diagnosed GD, antithyroid drugs for less than 3 months. Extracted RNA from PBMCs served as the source of the TCR library. Staff took about 9 milliliters of peripheral blood and put it into EDTA tubes. TCR beta libraries were built with iRepertoire HTBI primers and Arm-PCR of CDR3 regions. Each CDR3 protein is one row after TCRdb ran MiXCR on the multiplex PCR reads. This table holds 400,000 to 500,000 distinct CDR3 sequences, approximately 16% found once. The data are from a study of regulatory T cells in long-lasting Graves disease. The sample was also reused in another study, on T cells in Graves' hyperthyroidism and ophthalmopathy. This second study says: A set of HTBI primers served as the primers for a first-round RT-PCR of the TCR CDR3.

The material was peripheral blood mononuclear cells (PBMCs), obtained at new diagnosis, from a patient treated with antithyroid drugs. The sequence was collected from a woman aged 35 to 49 with Graves disease.

The CDR3 DNA reads as TGTGCCACCAGTGCGACGACAGGGGGCCCCGGGGAGCTGTTTTTT. It specifies CATSATTGGPGELFF. The chain employs TRBV24-1 and TRBJ2-2, with TRBD1 identical over 10 bases. The CDR3 consists of 15 residues. V was pared by 5 bases and J by 6 bases, with 5 bases of the junction left unmatched. Looked up from germline, CDR1 is KGHDR and CDR2 is SFDVKD.